Below, 7 T cell receptor beta chains from the same sample are listed, as sequenced in a study of PD-1 blockade in classical Hodgkin lymphoma. Sequencing was performed with immunoSEQ multiplex PCR; in TCRdb, only in-frame clones are kept and a portion is missing. The table includes about 98,000 clones, roughly four fifths detected once. Each patient experienced a relapse that followed autologous stem cell transplantation, and brentuximab vedotin exposure varied. The sample here was peripheral blood mononuclear cells (PBMCs), taken before the second cycle of nivolumab. The source of these receptors is a human donor with classical Hodgkin lymphoma.

J is TRBJ2-3 and V is TRBV5-6, with a tentative D call TRBD2 (6 bases). There are 15 residues in the CDR3. V lost 4 bases, J lost 3 bases, and 15 bases lay in between. Germline CDR1 reads SGHDT; CDR2 reads YYEEEE. The CDR3 DNA sequence: TGTGCCAGCAGCCCCGTGGGGCGGGGAACAGATACGCAGTATTTT. Translation gives CASSPVGRGTDTQYF.

This chain joins TRBV10-3 and TRBJ2-3; no clear D. CDR1 ENHRY and CDR2 SYGVKD come from the germline V gene. CDR3 length: 14 residues. Trimming shortened V by 0 bases and J by 3 bases, and 7 bases separated the two germline ends. The CDR3 protein is CAISESKLTDTQYF. CDR3 DNA sequence: TGTGCCATCAGTGAGTCGAAGCTGACAGATACGCAGTATTTT.

The rearrangement uses TRBV28 and TRBJ1-2; 7 nucleotides line up with TRBD1. Germline V gene sequence: CDR1 MDHEN, CDR2 SYDVKM. The CDR3 runs to 14 residues. Trimming removed 2 bases from V and 7 bases from J; junction bases left unmatched: 7. This CDR3 reads CASSLPQGVGGYTF. For the CDR3, the DNA is TGTGCCAGCAGTTTACCGCAGGGGGTAGGTGGCTACACCTTC.

The chain couples TRBV4-1 to TRBJ2-7, with D tentatively TRBD1 or TRBD2 (5 bases each). This CDR3 contains 14 residues. CDR1 is MGHRA, CDR2 YSYEKL, per germline. V lost 3 bases to trimming and J lost 5 bases, with 14 bases between them. CDR3: CASSHPGRRNEQYF. The CDR3 coding sequence is TGCGCCAGCAGCCACCCGGGACGACGGAACGAGCAGTACTTC.

This clone turned up a few times. The chain carries TRBV12-5 and TRBJ2-1; 7 bases fit TRBD2. Germline CDR1 and CDR2: LGHNT and FRNRAP. The ends lost 1 base at V and 7 bases at J; junction bases unmatched: 13. The CDR3 spans 17 residues. The CDR3 DNA reads as TGTGCTAGTGGTTTGGGATCGGGCGGGAGAGTTGGGAATGAGCAGTTCTTC. Protein sequence: CASGLGSGGRVGNEQFF.

This clone was observed at least ten times. The rearrangement uses TRBV19 and TRBJ2-6, with 7 bases that match TRBD2. The CDR3 has 19 residues. Losses at the gene ends were 10 bases for V and 0 bases for J; bases not matched to a gene: 18. Germline values: CDR1 LNHDA, CDR2 SQIVND (reference sequence). CDR3 bases: TGTGCCACTAAACCTGAGCGGGACGCCCGGGGCTCTGGGGCCAACGTCCTGACTTTC. The encoded protein is CATKPERDARGSGANVLTF.

The chain couples TRBV7-6 to TRBJ1-3; 8 nucleotides align to TRBD1. Germline CDR1 reads SGHVS; CDR2 reads FNYEAQ. This CDR3 is built from 14 residues. Trimming cost V 5 bases and J 2 bases; bases outside gene matches: 2. CDR3 region: CASSAGGPGNTIYF. The CDR3 DNA reads TGTGCCAGCAGCGCAGGGGGCCCTGGAAACACCATATATTTT.